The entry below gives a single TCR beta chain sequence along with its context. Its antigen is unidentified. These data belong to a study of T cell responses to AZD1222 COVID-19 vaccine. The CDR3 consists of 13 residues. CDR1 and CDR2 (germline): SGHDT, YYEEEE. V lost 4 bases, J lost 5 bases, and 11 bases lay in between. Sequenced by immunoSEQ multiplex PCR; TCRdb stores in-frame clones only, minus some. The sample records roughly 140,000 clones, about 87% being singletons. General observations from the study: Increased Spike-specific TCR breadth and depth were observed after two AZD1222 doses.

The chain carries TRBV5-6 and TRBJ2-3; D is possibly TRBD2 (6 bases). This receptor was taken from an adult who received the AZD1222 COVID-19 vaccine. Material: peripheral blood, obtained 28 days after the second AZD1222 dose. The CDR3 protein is CASSLFGRDTQYF. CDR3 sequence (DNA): TGTGCCAGCAGCCTATTCGGGAGAGATACGCAGTATTTT.